This entry concerns a single T cell receptor (beta chain). Antigen unknown. Treatment indicated: oral pan-JAK inhibitor, 5-10 mg twice daily. cDNA reverse transcribed from extracted RNA served as the sequencing template. Using immunoSEQ multiplex PCR, the repertoire was profiled, and TCRdb retains in-frame clones only, with some absent. Of some 180,000 clones in the sample, 45% to 60% were seen once. Trimming took 5 bases from V and 0 from J, leaving 14 bases between them. Germline-derived CDR1 and CDR2 are MNHEY and SMNVEV (reference sequence). CDR3 length equals 15 residues. The entry originates in a study of CD8+ T cells in alopecia areata. Points from the study as a whole: Sequencing of scalp samples also includes resident alphabeta T cells from normal skin. Clonality in lesional scalp, especially alopecia totalis/universalis, exceeded that of normal scalp. Just one nonresponder means the tie between baseline CD8+ expansion and response stays uncertain.

The sequencing here drew on CD8+ T cells sorted from blood, taken around week 52, from a patient treated with tofacitinib. This rearrangement joins TRBV27 to TRBJ2-7, with D hard to call. The TCR sequence derives from a human donor with alopecia areata. In nucleotides, the CDR3 is TGTGCCAGCAGTGCTTGGGGTCCCAGCTCCTACGAGCAGTACTTC. It translates to CASSAWGPSSYEQYF.